This T cell receptor beta chain was retrieved from a study of cytomegalovirus exposure and HLA in healthy donors. Study conclusions and caveats: A missense variant in DCLRE1C was later tied to TCR beta V- and J-gene trimming. Of the V segments, some could not be distinguished, including TRBV6-2 and TRBV6-3, and were excluded. Some highly shared sequence variants likely arose as a pipeline artifact.

Each of the donors was a healthy bone marrow donor. Comments on this clone: Its specificity is not known.

13 Jbeta primers and 60 Vbeta primers were used for the PCR. Using immunoSEQ multiplex PCR, the repertoire was profiled, and TCRdb retains in-frame clones only, with some absent. Of about 77,000 clones listed, around 79% are singletons. V shed 7 bases, J shed 3 bases, and the junction held 11 bases outside the gene matches. Germline V gene data show CDR1 as PRHDT and CDR2 as FYEKMQ (reference sequence). This CDR3 comprises 16 residues. The sequence was collected from a man aged 40-49 years in good health and CMV-seronegative. Sequencing was done on a sample of PBMCs. The V and J genes are TRBV13 and TRBJ2-2, with TRBD1 matching over 7 bases. CDR3 nucleotide sequence: TGTGCCAGCACCCACACACAGGGGCCATACACCGGGGAGCTGTTTTTT. Encoded protein: CASTHTQGPYTGELFF.